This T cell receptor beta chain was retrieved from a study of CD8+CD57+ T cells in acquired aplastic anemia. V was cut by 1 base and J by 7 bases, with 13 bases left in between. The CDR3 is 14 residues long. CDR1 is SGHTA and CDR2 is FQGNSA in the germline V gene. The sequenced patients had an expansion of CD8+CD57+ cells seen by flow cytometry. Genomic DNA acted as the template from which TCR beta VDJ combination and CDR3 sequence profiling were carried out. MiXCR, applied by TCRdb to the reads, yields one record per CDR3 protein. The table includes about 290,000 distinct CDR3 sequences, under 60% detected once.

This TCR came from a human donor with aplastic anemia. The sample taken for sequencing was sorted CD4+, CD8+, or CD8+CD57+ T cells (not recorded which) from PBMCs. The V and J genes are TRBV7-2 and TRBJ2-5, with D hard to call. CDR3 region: CASSLEGSDWTQYF. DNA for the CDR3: TGTGCCAGCAGCTTAGAGGGCTCAGATTGGACCCAGTACTTC.